A selection of T cell receptor beta chains follows, all from one sample in a study of blood T cell repertoires in COVID-19. Measured with immunoSEQ multiplex PCR; TCRdb has only the in-frame clones, and not every one. This table has 350,000 to 450,000 clones, about 89% appearing once. The sample taken for sequencing was PBMCs or T cells enriched from blood (not recorded which). The source is a woman aged 40-49 years who had been exposed to COVID-19. Each CDR3 is given with its conserved first and last residue. D genes are given only for firm matches. Size is omitted from some rows. Given values are once, few, many or a class for expanded clones.

TRBV12-3/TRBV12-4	TRBJ1-2	-	-	TGTGCCAGCAGTTCCGGGGGGCAGGATGGCTACACCTTC	CASSSGGQDGYTF
TRBV11-1	TRBJ2-5	-	TRBD1	TGTGCCAGCAGCCCGGGGACAGCACAAGAGACCCAGTACTTC	CASSPGTAQETQYF
TRBV24-1	TRBJ1-2	-	TRBD1	TGTGCCACCAGTGATTCCAGGACAGGGGGCTATGGCTACACCTTC	CATSDSRTGGYGYTF
TRBV7-8	TRBJ2-7	-	-	TGTGCCAGCAGCTTAGTCGACAGCCTCTACGAGCAGTACTTC	CASSLVDSLYEQYF
TRBV7-9	TRBJ2-7	once	TRBD1	TGTGCCAGCAGCCTCTCGACAGGGGGCATATGGGAGCAGTACTTC	CASSLSTGGIWEQYF
TRBV6-1	TRBJ1-5	-	-	TGTGCCAGCAGTGAGTCGGGACACCCGGGAAATCAGCCCCAGCATTTT	CASSESGHPGNQPQHF
TRBV19	TRBJ2-1	-	TRBD2	TGTGCCAGTAGTATAGTAGGAGCGGGGGCGAACAATGAGCAGTTCTTC	CASSIVGAGANNEQFF
TRBV24-1	TRBJ1-2	once	TRBD1	TGTGCCACCAGCGAACAGGGGGCTAACTATGGCTACACCTTC	CATSEQGANYGYTF
TRBV9	TRBJ2-4	-	TRBD2	TGTGCCAGCAGCGCACCATTAGCGGGAGAACGTTTGAGGGACATTCAGTACTTC	CASSAPLAGERLRDIQYF
TRBV3-1/TRBV3-2	TRBJ1-2	-	-	TGTGCCAGCAGCCGGAACCGGGACTGGACCACGTTC	CASSRNRDWTTF
TRBV13	TRBJ2-1	once	TRBD2	TGTGCCAGCGGGCGGCGTAGCGGGGGGGGCTCCTACAATGAGCAGTTCTTC	CASGRRSGGGSYNEQFF
TRBV19	TRBJ2-7	-	TRBD2	TGTGCCAGTAGTATACTGGCGGGAGGCCCCTACGAGCAGTACTTC	CASSILAGGPYEQYF
TRBV28	TRBJ2-1	-	-	TGTGCCAGCAGGGGGGGGGCGGTCGATGAGCAGTTCTTC	CASRGGAVDEQFF
TRBV30	TRBJ2-1	-	TRBD1	TGTGCCTGGAGTCACCCCGGTTTGTCTCAGGGGGCCGTATACAATGAGCAGTTCTTC	CAWSHPGLSQGAVYNEQFF
TRBV5-1	TRBJ1-2	-	-	TGCGCCACCGTCGGACACGCAAAAGATTCAACCTGTGGCTACACCTTC	CATVGHAKDSTCGYTF
TRBV9	TRBJ2-1	-	-	TGTGCCAGCGGCGTTGGACGGGGGAGTGCGGATGAGCAGTTCTTC	CASGVGRGSADEQFF